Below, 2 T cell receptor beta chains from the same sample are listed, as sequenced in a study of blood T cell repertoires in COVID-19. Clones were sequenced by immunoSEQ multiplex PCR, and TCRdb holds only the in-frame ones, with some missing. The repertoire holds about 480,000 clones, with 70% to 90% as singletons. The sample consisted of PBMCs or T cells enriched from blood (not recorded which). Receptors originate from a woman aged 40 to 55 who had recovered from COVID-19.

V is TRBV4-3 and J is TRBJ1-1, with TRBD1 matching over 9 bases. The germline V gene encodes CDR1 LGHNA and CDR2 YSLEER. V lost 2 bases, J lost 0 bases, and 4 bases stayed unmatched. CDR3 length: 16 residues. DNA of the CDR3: TGCGCCAGCAGCCAATCGCGACAGGGGGTGAACACTGAAGCTTTCTTT. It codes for CASSQSRQGVNTEAFF.

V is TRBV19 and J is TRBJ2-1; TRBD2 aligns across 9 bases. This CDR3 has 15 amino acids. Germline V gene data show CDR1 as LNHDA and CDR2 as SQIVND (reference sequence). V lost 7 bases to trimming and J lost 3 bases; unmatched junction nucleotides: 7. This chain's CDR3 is CASKNSGRHYNEQFF. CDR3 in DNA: TGTGCCAGTAAAAATAGCGGGAGACACTACAATGAGCAGTTCTTC. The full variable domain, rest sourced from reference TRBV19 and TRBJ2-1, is DGGITQSPKYLFRKEGQNVTLSCEQNLNHDAMYWYRQDPGQGLRLIYYSQIVNDFQKGDIAEGYSVSREKKESFPLTVTSAQKNPTAFYLCASKNSGRHYNEQFFGPGTRLTVL.